This paragraph reports one T cell receptor beta chain. The V gene's germline CDR1 is KGHSH and CDR2 LQKENI. This CDR3 region has 17 residues. V shed 6 bases, J shed 1 base, and the junction held 14 bases outside the gene matches. In the original analysis: Estimation of nucleated cell counts was performed using reference gene primer amplification. Clones were read by immunoSEQ multiplex PCR, and TCRdb kept only the in-frame ones, dropping some. The DNA was the basis for D and trimming; V, J and clone size are from that table. The data contain some 200,000 clones, roughly 79% of them seen just once; the ten biggest clones take up around 24%. The data derive from a study of blood T cell repertoires in COVID-19. Study-level background: Samples came from the United States, Italy and Spain, spanning acute and convalescent COVID-19. PBMCs, B-cell-depleted T cells, or T cells provided the cDNA or gDNA that made up the material.

This TCR was recovered from a woman in her seventies with acute or convalescent COVID-19. The chain has TRBV18 and TRBJ1-2, with 7 nucleotides matching TRBD1. Sequencing was done on a sample of peripheral blood. The CDR3 region is CASSQKGQVGDNYGYTF. The CDR3 DNA is TGTGCCAGCTCCCAAAAAGGACAGGTCGGCGATAACTATGGCTACACCTTC.